Presented here are 18 T cell receptor beta chains from one specimen sequenced in a study of vaccination and CD4 T cells after COVID-19. Treatment indicated: approximately 9-day PBMC culture with coronavirus spike peptide pools or control peptides (ViraFEST assay). One should note that the unexposed donor's CD4+ T cells were collected before the COVID-19 pandemic (2011-2018). These receptors have no known antigen. Sequenced with the Oncomine TCR Beta short-read assay was DNA taken from cultured CD4+ T cells. TCRdb passed the PCR reads through MiXCR, listing each CDR3 protein once. Of more than 6,500 distinct CDR3 sequences in the sample, 35% to 40% were seen once. Material: CD4+ T cells from blood, cultured in vitro. The receptors here all came from a human donor in good health.

V gene TRBV6-1 combines with J gene TRBJ1-1, with 10 bases lining up with TRBD1. The V gene end was trimmed by 6 bases and the J gene end by 5 bases; junction bases not matched to a gene: 9. CDR1 is MNHNS, CDR2 SASEGT, per germline. The CDR3 contains 15 residues. CDR3 nucleotides: TGTGCCAGCAGCCTTGGACAGGGGGGGAGGACTGAAGCTTTCTTT. Translating gives CASSLGQGGRTEAFF.

The rearrangement joins TRBV12-3 or TRBV12-4 to TRBJ2-7, with D unclear. With 4 bases removed from V and 5 bases from J, the gap between germline ends came to 15 bases. This CDR3 is built from 14 residues. The CDR3 spells CASSYSDIRHEQYF. Written as DNA, the CDR3 is TGTGCCAGCAGTTATTCAGATATTCGCCACGAGCAGTACTTC.

The rearrangement joins TRBV25-1 to TRBJ2-5; D may be TRBD2 (6 bases). The CDR3 consists of 15 residues. The ends were cut back, 2 bases at V and 1 base at J, with 11 bases in the middle. Germline assignment: CDR1 MGHDK and CDR2 SYGVNS. CDR3 loop: CASSENSGLQETQYF. For the CDR3, the DNA is TGTGCCAGCAGTGAAAACTCGGGACTCCAAGAGACCCAGTACTTC.

The J gene is TRBJ2-1, the V gene TRBV6-5; D gene unclear. V lost 0 bases to trimming and J lost 6 bases, with 9 bases between them. From germline, CDR1 is MNHEY and CDR2 SVGAGI. CDR3 length: 14 residues. Written as DNA, the CDR3 is TGTGCCAGCAGTTACTCGAATGGCGGCAATGAGCAGTTCTTC. It codes for CASSYSNGGNEQFF.

This rearrangement joins TRBV7-9 to TRBJ2-3, with TRBD1 as a possible D gene (5 bases). This CDR3 region has 14 residues. Germline CDR1 SEHNR, CDR2 FQNEAQ (reference sequence). V was trimmed by 2 bases and J by 2 bases, leaving 8 bases between them. CDR3 bases: TGTGCCAGCAGCTTACAGGGTCACACAGATACGCAGTATTTT. Its translation is CASSLQGHTDTQYF. The variable domain in full, completed from reference TRBV7-9 and TRBJ2-3, reads DTGVSQNPRHKITKRGQNVTFRCDPISEHNRLYWYRQTLGQGPEFLTYFQNEAQLEKSRLLSDRFSAERPKGSFSTLEIQRTEQGDSAMYLCASSLQGHTDTQYFGPGTRLTVL.

The chain links TRBV19 to TRBJ1-2; D unclear. Germline CDR1 reads LNHDA; CDR2 reads SQIVND (reference sequence). The V end lost 9 bases, the J end lost 7 bases, and 15 bases lay between the germline ends. The CDR3 sequence is 12 residues long. CDR3 region: CASSWEGLGYTF. CDR3 in DNA: TGTGCCAGCTCATGGGAGGGTCTTGGCTACACCTTC.

The table lists this clonotype with a few counts. The chain uses TRBV19 and TRBJ2-5; TRBD1 matches 9 bases. Germline V gene sequence: CDR1 LNHDA, CDR2 SQIVND (reference sequence). The ends lost 4 bases at V and 5 bases at J; junction bases unmatched: 5. The CDR3 covers 14 residues. The CDR3 DNA reads as TGTGCCAGTAGTACCTATGGACAGGGGGAGACCCAGTACTTC. Its protein product is CASSTYGQGETQYF. The full variable domain, completed using reference TRBV19 and TRBJ2-5, is DGGITQSPKYLFRKEGQNVTLSCEQNLNHDAMYWYRQDPGQGLRLIYYSQIVNDFQKGDIAEGYSVSREKKESFPLTVTSAQKNPTAFYLCASSTYGQGETQYFGPGTRLLVL.

This clonotype showed up just a few times. The rearrangement links TRBV7-8 to TRBJ1-5; 10 bases align to TRBD1. Germline values: CDR1 SGHVS, CDR2 FQNEAQ. With 8 bases clipped from V and 2 bases from J, the junction kept 6 bases outside the gene matches. This CDR3 region has 15 residues. For the CDR3, the DNA is TGTGCCAGCGGGACAGGGGATCGGGGCAATCAGCCCCAGCATTTT. Translation gives CASGTGDRGNQPQHF.

J is TRBJ2-7 and V is TRBV6-5; D possibly matches TRBD1 or TRBD2 (5 bases each). Per germline, CDR1 MNHEY and CDR2 SVGAGI. The CDR3 runs to 18 residues. The germline V and J ends were trimmed by 3 bases and 6 bases, with 27 bases remaining between them. The CDR3 DNA follows: TGTGCCAGCAGTTATGCGCGGCCCGGGGCCCCGGGGTCCGGCGAGCAGTACTTC. This gives the protein CASSYARPGAPGSGEQYF.

This clonotype is judged medium-sized. The chain links TRBV2 to TRBJ2-3; no reliable D call. The CDR3 contains 14 residues. Looked up from germline, CDR1 is SNHLY and CDR2 is FYNNEI. V lost 7 bases and J lost 7, with 18 bases in between. The CDR3 region has the DNA TGTGCCAGCACCCCCCGGACCTACCGTTATACGCAGTATTTT. Amino acids: CASTPRTYRYTQYF.

The chain combines TRBV19 with TRBJ2-2, with TRBD1 as a possible D gene (6 bases). Trimming removed 10 bases from V and 1 base from J, with 13 bases in between. This CDR3 has 14 amino acids. Germline CDR1 is LNHDA and CDR2 is SQIVND (reference sequence). The CDR3 nucleotides read TGTGCCACAGGGGCCCGGGGGAACACCGGGGAGCTGTTTTTT. It yields the protein CATGARGNTGELFF.

This clonotype was seen only a few times. V usage is TRBV6-5 and J usage is TRBJ1-1; D uncertain. With 1 base removed from V and 1 base from J, the gap between germline ends came to 4 bases. The CDR3 consists of 13 residues. From germline, CDR1 is MNHEY and CDR2 SVGAGI. CDR3 protein: CASSYFRNTEAFF. The CDR3 nucleotides are TGTGCCAGCAGTTACTTCCGGAACACTGAAGCTTTCTTT.

The rearrangement links TRBV6-1 to TRBJ1-1; D unclear. Germline lookup yields CDR1 MNHNS and CDR2 SASEGT. There are 13 residues in the CDR3. The ends were cut back, 6 bases at V and 6 bases at J, with 14 bases in the middle. The CDR3 DNA sequence: TGTGCCAGCAGAGGTCTGGAGGGCTCTGAAGCTTTCTTT. Translated, it gives CASRGLEGSEAFF.

The chain links TRBV6-1 to TRBJ1-2; D is unresolved. With 4 bases removed from V and 7 bases from J, the gap between germline ends came to 10 bases. Germline values: CDR1 MNHNS, CDR2 SASEGT. The CDR3 is 12 residues long. CDR3 protein: CASSGRSGGYTF. DNA of the CDR3: TGTGCCAGCAGTGGCCGTAGCGGTGGCTACACCTTC.

The chain uses TRBV19 and TRBJ2-7, with 7 bases fitting TRBD1. V gave up 7 bases and J gave up 6 bases; unmatched junction bases: 3. The germline CDR1 and CDR2 sequences are LNHDA and SQIVND (reference sequence). The CDR3 runs 11 residues. CDR3 sequence: CASKGQVEQYF. The CDR3 bases are TGTGCCAGTAAAGGACAGGTCGAGCAGTACTTC.

V and J are TRBV6-1 and TRBJ1-2; a possible D gene is TRBD1 (6 bases). The CDR3 has 13 residues. CDR1 is MNHNS and CDR2 is SASEGT in the germline V gene. Trimming cost V 7 bases and J 5 bases, with 14 bases left between them. The CDR3 DNA follows: TGTGCCAGCATCCCGACAGGTGATTATGGCTACACCTTC. Translating it yields CASIPTGDYGYTF.

The chain uses TRBV5-3 and TRBJ2-7; D call uncertain. TRBV5-3 belongs to the ORF category, with a function that is uncertain. There are 16 residues in the CDR3. Trimming removed 3 bases from V and 2 bases from J, with 18 bases in between. The CDR3 here is CARSCYNDIPPYEQYF. DNA of the CDR3: TGTGCCAGAAGCTGTTACAACGACATCCCTCCCTACGAGCAGTACTTC.

This clonotype was observed a handful of times. This rearrangement joins TRBV20-1 to TRBJ2-1; D is possibly TRBD1 (6 bases). The V gene's germline CDR1 is DFQATT and CDR2 SNEGSKA (reference sequence). The CDR3 spans 15 residues. V was trimmed by 5 bases and J by 6 bases, leaving 20 bases between them. CDR3 loop: CSAGPPGHGTNEQFF. The CDR3 DNA reads TGCAGTGCTGGGCCCCCGGGACACGGAACCAATGAGCAGTTCTTC.